This T cell receptor (beta chain) stems from a study of graft-versus-host responses after intestinal transplantation. Tissue processing of the graft released intraepithelial and lamina propria lymphocytes from it. The study, taken as a whole, reports: With peak circulating GvH clone levels came an association with early post-transplant HvG declines.

In regard to this clone: Antigen unknown.

The CDR3 runs 13 residues. Germline loops: CDR1 SNHLY, CDR2 FYNNEI. The trim removed 6 bases at V and 6 bases at J, leaving 8 bases unmatched. The table came from immunoSEQ multiplex PCR; TCRdb's copy has only in-frame clones and leaves some out. The sample includes tens of thousands of clones, about 80% of them seen just once. This clonotype was sampled from a human patient who received an intestinal transplant, so some T cells may come from the graft donor. The source material was ileum tissue, sampled 98 days after intestinal transplantation. The chain carries TRBV2 and TRBJ2-7, with 7 bases lining up with TRBD1. DNA for the CDR3: TGTGCCAGCAGAGCTACAGGGGTTCGCGAGCAGTACTTC. Translating gives CASRATGVREQYF.